This TCR beta chain was captured by sequencing in a study of T-cell reconstitution after alpha-beta-depleted transplantation in children. The CDR3 is 12 amino acids. Trimming pared 4 bases from V and 8 bases from J, leaving 12 bases between. CDR1 is SQVTM, CDR2 ANQGSEA, per germline. This clonotype was counted a few times. Unique molecular identifiers were incorporated when the TCRbeta library was constructed. TCRdb itself ran the PCR reads through MiXCR, one entry per CDR3 protein. This table has 90,000 to 130,000 distinct CDR3 sequences, approximately 10% appearing once. The gene calls are TRBV29-1 and TRBJ2-1, with D possibly being TRBD2 (6 bases). The sequencing here drew on PBMCs, taken before TCRalphabeta/CD19-depleted stem cell transplant. The TCR originated in a boy under 10 years old with acute lymphoblastic leukemia, due to receive a stem cell transplant. CDR3 in amino acids: CSVGGTEDEQFF. The CDR3, as DNA: TGCAGCGTTGGAGGGACTGAGGATGAGCAGTTCTTC.